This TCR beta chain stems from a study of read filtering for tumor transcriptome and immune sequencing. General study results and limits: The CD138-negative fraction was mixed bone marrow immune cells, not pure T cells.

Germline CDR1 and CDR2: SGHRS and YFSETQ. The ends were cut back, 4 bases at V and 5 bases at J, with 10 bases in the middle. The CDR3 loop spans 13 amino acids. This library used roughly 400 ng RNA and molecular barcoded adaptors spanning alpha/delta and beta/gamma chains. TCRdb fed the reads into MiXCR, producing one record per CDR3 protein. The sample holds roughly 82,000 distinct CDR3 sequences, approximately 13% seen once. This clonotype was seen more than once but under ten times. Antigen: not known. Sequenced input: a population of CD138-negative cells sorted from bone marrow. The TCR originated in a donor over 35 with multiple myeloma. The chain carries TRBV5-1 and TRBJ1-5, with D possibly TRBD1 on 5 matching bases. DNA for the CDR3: TGCGCCAGCAGCCCAGACAGTTATCAGCCCCAGCATTTT. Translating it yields CASSPDSYQPQHF.